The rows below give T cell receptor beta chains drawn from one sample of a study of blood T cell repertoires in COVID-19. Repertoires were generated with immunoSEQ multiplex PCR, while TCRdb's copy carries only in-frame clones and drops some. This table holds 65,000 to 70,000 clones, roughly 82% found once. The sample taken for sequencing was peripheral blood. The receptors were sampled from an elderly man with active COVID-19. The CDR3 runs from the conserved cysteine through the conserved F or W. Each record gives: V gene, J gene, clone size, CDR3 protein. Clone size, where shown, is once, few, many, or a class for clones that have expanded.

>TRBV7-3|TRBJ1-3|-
CASATDSGNTIYF
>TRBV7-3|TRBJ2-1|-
CASSPFVGGPYNEQFF
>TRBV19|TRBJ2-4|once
CASSIDRGKNIQYF
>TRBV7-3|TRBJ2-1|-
CASSPGGSVRNEQFF
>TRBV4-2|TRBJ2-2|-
CASSQNRVAGELFF
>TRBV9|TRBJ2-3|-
CASSQSGTGADTQYF
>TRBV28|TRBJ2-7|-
CASSFLGQGEAYEQYF
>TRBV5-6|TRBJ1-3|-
CASSIRDYPSGNTIYF
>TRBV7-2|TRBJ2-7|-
CASSFGTGPYEQYF
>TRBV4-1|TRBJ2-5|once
CASSQAPTGGGETQYF
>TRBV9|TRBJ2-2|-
CASSPTGGYTGELFF
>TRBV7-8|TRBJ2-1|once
CASSLRRTSAYSYNEQFF
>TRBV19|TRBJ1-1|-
CASTQTGARTEAFF
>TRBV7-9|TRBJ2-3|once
CASSLATQGSDTQYF
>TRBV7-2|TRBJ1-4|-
CASSLDRGLGEKLFF
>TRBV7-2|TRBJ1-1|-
CASSLRGLGMATEAFF
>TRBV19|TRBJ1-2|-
CASSTLGARINYGYTF
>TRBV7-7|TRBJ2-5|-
CASSADSDRAQYF
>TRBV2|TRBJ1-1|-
CASSVSRGFEAFF
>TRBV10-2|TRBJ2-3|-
CASSTTLGRPGTDTQYF
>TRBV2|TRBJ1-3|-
CASSAGQGGNTIYF
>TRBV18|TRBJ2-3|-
CASSPRGGSTDTQYF
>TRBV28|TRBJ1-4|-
CASRRATNEKLFF
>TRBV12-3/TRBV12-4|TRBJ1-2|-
CASSPRGYGYTF
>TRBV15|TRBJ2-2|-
CATSSGTSYSGELFF
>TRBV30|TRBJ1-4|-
CAWGRGANEKLFF
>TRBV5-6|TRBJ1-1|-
CASSWGDGGSSGNTEAFF
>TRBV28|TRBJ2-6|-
CASSLGTGLGANVLTF
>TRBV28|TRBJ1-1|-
CASSKRGGGVRTEAFF
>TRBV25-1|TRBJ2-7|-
CASSPPARAYEQYF
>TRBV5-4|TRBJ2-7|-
CASSSTGGQDEQYF
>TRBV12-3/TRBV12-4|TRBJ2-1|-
CASSTGEGYEQFF
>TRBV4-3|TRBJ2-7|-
CASSPAGEVEQYF
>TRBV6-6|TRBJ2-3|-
CASSYQGGDTDTQYF
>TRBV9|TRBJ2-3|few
CASSVEVGQGRTDTQYF
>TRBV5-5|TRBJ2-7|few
CASSLGSNGAYEQYF
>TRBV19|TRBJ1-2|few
CASSVRRVGANYGYTF
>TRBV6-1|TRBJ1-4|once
CASSETQAYVFF
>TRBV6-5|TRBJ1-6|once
CASSYRDRESPLHF
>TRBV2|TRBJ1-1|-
CASSEGYFEAFF
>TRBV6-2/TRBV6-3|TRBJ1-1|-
CASSYQKKAFF
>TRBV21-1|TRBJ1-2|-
CARTLQRRRTHYGYTF
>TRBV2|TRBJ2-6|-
CASRSRGTGANVLTF
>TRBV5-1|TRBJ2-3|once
CASSLGQVSDTQYF
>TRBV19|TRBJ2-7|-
CASSKILGRGINEQYF
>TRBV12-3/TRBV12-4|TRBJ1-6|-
CASSAGGPLHF
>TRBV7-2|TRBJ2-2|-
CASLRTGELFF
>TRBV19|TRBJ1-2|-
CASYSHRFYGYTF
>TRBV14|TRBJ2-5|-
CASSRGTGRPQYF
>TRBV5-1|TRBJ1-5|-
CASSLDRGDGQPQHF
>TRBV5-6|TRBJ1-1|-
CATATGAAMNTEAFF
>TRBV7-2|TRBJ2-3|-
CASSLGSGGGDTQYF
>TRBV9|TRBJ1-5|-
CASSVGQSNQPQHF
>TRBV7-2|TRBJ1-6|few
CASSGTGLYNSPLHF
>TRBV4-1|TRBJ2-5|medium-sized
CASSQTGTSDETQYF
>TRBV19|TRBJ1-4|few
CASRQGPNEKLFF
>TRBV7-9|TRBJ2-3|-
CASIGDASTDTQYF
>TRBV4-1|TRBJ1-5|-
CASSQGSGDYQPQHF
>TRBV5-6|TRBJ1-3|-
CASSVGQFTGNTIYF